This is a list of T cell receptor beta chains from one sample in a study of T cell responses to AZD1222 COVID-19 vaccine. Produced via immunoSEQ multiplex PCR; TCRdb's table is partial and in-frame only. The data show 95,000 to 150,000 clones, 70% to 90% seen once. The sequences come from peripheral blood, collected on day 0 of AZD1222 vaccination. The receptor set was obtained from an adult in good health. Each CDR3 is given with its conserved first and last residue. Each record gives: V gene, clone size, J gene, D gene, CDR3 DNA, CDR3 protein. A D gene is named only where the DNA matches it firmly. The listing skips clone size in some rows; elsewhere it reads once, few, many or a size class.

>TRBV9|once|TRBJ2-3|TRBD2
TGTGCCAGCAGCGGCGGGGGGGCGGCAGATACGCAGTATTTT
CASSGGGAADTQYF
>TRBV18|NA|TRBJ2-6|TRBD1
TGTGCCAGCTCACCAAACAGGGGTGCTGGGGCCAACGTCCTGACTTTC
CASSPNRGAGANVLTF
>TRBV5-6|NA|TRBJ2-1|TRBD1
TGTGCCAGCAAGACAGGGGTGGGATGGCAGTTCTTC
CASKTGVGWQFF
>TRBV6-5|NA|TRBJ1-3|NA
TGTGCCAGCACCAACGGGGTCTCTGGAAACACCATATATTTT
CASTNGVSGNTIYF
>TRBV5-1|NA|TRBJ2-5|TRBD1
TGCGCCAGCAGCGGAGCGACAGGGGCGCTGGAGACCCAGTACTTC
CASSGATGALETQYF
>TRBV7-9|NA|TRBJ2-1|NA
TGTGCCAGCAGCCTGTCCTATGAGCAGTTCTTC
CASSLSYEQFF
>TRBV5-4|NA|TRBJ2-2|TRBD2
TGTGCCAGCAGCCCGACTAGCATGAACACCGGGGAGCTGTTTTTT
CASSPTSMNTGELFF
>TRBV19|NA|TRBJ1-3|NA
TGTGCCAGTAGTATCGTCCAGGGACTCTCTGGAAACACCATATATTTT
CASSIVQGLSGNTIYF
>TRBV24-1|NA|TRBJ2-2|NA
TGTGCCACCAGTAGCGCAGTCTACACCGGGGAGCTGTTTTTT
CATSSAVYTGELFF
>TRBV11-3|NA|TRBJ2-1|NA
TGTGCCAGCAGCCGGGCTGGGGGAGAGGTTGATGAGCAGTTCTTC
CASSRAGGEVDEQFF
>TRBV2|NA|TRBJ2-1|TRBD2
TGTGCCAGCGTAGTAGCGGGAACTAACAATGAGCAGTTCTTC
CASVVAGTNNEQFF
>TRBV9|NA|TRBJ2-3|NA
TGTGCCAGCAGCCCGCAGGGGACAGATACGCAGTATTTT
CASSPQGTDTQYF
>TRBV3-1/TRBV3-2|NA|TRBJ2-1|TRBD1
TGTGCCAGCAGCCTCCGACAGGGTAACAATGAGCAGTTCTTC
CASSLRQGNNEQFF
>TRBV7-9|NA|TRBJ1-1|NA
TGTGCCAGCAGCTCCCAGGGGAACACTGAAGCTTTCTTT
CASSSQGNTEAFF
>TRBV10-2|NA|TRBJ2-3|NA
TGCGCCAGCAGTACCCCGGTCGGGGCAGATACGCAGTATTTT
CASSTPVGADTQYF
>TRBV6-5|NA|TRBJ2-2|NA
TGTGCCAGCAGTCAGACAGGTTACGGGGAGCTGTTTTTT
CASSQTGYGELFF
>TRBV3-1/TRBV3-2|many|TRBJ2-1|TRBD2
TGTGCCAGCAGCCACGACGGGGACTACATCAATGAGCAGTTCTTC
CASSHDGDYINEQFF
>TRBV6-5|once|TRBJ1-5|TRBD1
TGTGCCAGCAGCCGACAGGGGGCAAGCAATCAGCCCCAGCATTTT
CASSRQGASNQPQHF
>TRBV9|NA|TRBJ1-2|TRBD1
TGTGCCAGCAGCATCGCCCCGGGACAGCAACAATATGGCTACACCTTC
CASSIAPGQQQYGYTF
>TRBV7-3|NA|TRBJ2-2|NA
TGTGCCAGCGGCCGGGGACAGAACACCGGGGAGCTGTTTTTT
CASGRGQNTGELFF
>TRBV28|NA|TRBJ1-1|NA
TGTGCCAGCATGAGAACGCCTGAAGCTTTCTTT
CASMRTPEAFF
>TRBV7-3|NA|TRBJ2-1|TRBD2
TGTGCCAGCAGCTCTGGGACTAGCGGTCCCGGGGAGCAGTTCTTC
CASSSGTSGPGEQFF
>TRBV5-4|NA|TRBJ2-5|TRBD1
TGTGCCAGCAGCCGACAGGGGGCCCAAGAGACCCAGTACTTC
CASSRQGAQETQYF
>TRBV5-1|NA|TRBJ1-3|NA
TGCGCCAGCAGCCTAGAGACGGGCGGCGGAAACACCATATATTTT
CASSLETGGGNTIYF
>TRBV19|NA|TRBJ1-1|NA
TGTGCCAGTAGTATAGGCCCCCCGTTTCGGTTGAACACTGAAGCTTTCTTT
CASSIGPPFRLNTEAFF
>TRBV12-3/TRBV12-4|NA|TRBJ2-5|TRBD2
TGTGCCAGCAGGCGGGGGGCCCAAGAGACCCAGTACTTC
CASRRGAQETQYF
>TRBV3-1/TRBV3-2|NA|TRBJ1-2|NA
TGTGCCAGCAGCCCGGACAGTCGAGATGGCTACACCTTC
CASSPDSRDGYTF
>TRBV19|NA|TRBJ1-4|NA
TGTGCCAGTAGTATTAATGAAAAACTGTTTTTT
CASSINEKLFF
>TRBV27|NA|TRBJ2-7|NA
TGTGCCAGCACTCAGGGGGGGGAGCAGTACTTC
CASTQGGEQYF
>TRBV7-9|NA|TRBJ2-5|NA
TGTGCCAGCAGCTCCCTCGGCGGGGAGACCCAGTACTTC
CASSSLGGETQYF
>TRBV9|NA|TRBJ2-2|NA
TGTGCCAGCAGCGCGTCAGGGGTGGGGAACACCGGGGAGCTGTTTTTT
CASSASGVGNTGELFF
>TRBV27|NA|TRBJ2-5|NA
TGTGCCAGCGCCGGGGGTGAGACCCAGTACTTC
CASAGGETQYF
>TRBV3-1/TRBV3-2|NA|TRBJ2-7|NA
TGTGCCAGCAGCCAAGAGTTGGGACTGAGCTACGAGCAGTACTTC
CASSQELGLSYEQYF
>TRBV6-5|NA|TRBJ1-1|NA
TGTGCCAGCAGTTACTCGGGGAGAACTGAAGCTTTCTTT
CASSYSGRTEAFF
>TRBV5-5|NA|TRBJ1-2|NA
TGTGCCAGCAGCTCCTCCCGCGGGGGGGCCTATGGCTACACCTTC
CASSSSRGGAYGYTF
>TRBV10-1|NA|TRBJ2-1|NA
TGCGCCAGCAGTGAGGTTGGTGGGGCCGTGTATAATGAGCAGTTCTTC
CASSEVGGAVYNEQFF
>TRBV2|NA|TRBJ1-3|NA
TGTGCCAGCAGTGAAGAGGGCTCTGGAAACACCATATATTTT
CASSEEGSGNTIYF
>TRBV28|once|TRBJ2-6|TRBD1
TGTGCCAGCCTTAAGACAGGGACCGGGGCCAACGTCCTGACTTTC
CASLKTGTGANVLTF
>TRBV7-3|NA|TRBJ2-7|NA
TGTGCCAGCAGCTCAAAGCCCTTATTCGGCCTGTACTTC
CASSSKPLFGLYF
>TRBV28|NA|TRBJ1-5|TRBD1
TGTGCCAGCAGTTTGGGGACAGCCGGCAATCAGCCCCAGCATTTT
CASSLGTAGNQPQHF
>TRBV3-1/TRBV3-2|once|TRBJ2-1|NA
TGTGCCAGCAGCCAAGAGGTCCCTTCCTACAATGAGCAGTTCTTC
CASSQEVPSYNEQFF
>TRBV5-1|NA|TRBJ2-3|NA
TGCGCCAGCAGCTTTACAACCACGGGGGATACGCAGTATTTT
CASSFTTTGDTQYF
>TRBV5-6|NA|TRBJ1-4|NA
TGTGCCAGCAGCTTCCTTAGTGGAGCAACTAATGAAAAACTGTTTTTT
CASSFLSGATNEKLFF
>TRBV4-2|NA|TRBJ2-2|TRBD2
TGTGCCAGCAGCCAGGCCGGACTAGCGGGGGGGCCCGACGGGGAGCTGTTTTTT
CASSQAGLAGGPDGELFF
>TRBV28|NA|TRBJ1-1|NA
TGTGCCAGCAGTTTGGGGGGTTCCGCCCGAGGGACTGAAGCTTTCTTT
CASSLGGSARGTEAFF
>TRBV27|NA|TRBJ1-5|NA
TGTGCCAGCAGTTTGAACGGGATTAATCAGCCCCAGCATTTT
CASSLNGINQPQHF
>TRBV7-6|NA|TRBJ1-5|NA
TGTGCCAGCAGCTTCTTAGGGGGTCAGCCCCAGCATTTT
CASSFLGGQPQHF
>TRBV4-3|NA|TRBJ1-4|NA
TGCGCCAGCAGCCAAGAGGGGATTCAGTGGGCACTGTTTTTT
CASSQEGIQWALFF
>TRBV4-1|NA|TRBJ2-1|NA
TGCGCCAGCAGCCAAGGTAAGGGGCATAGGAATGAGCAGTTCTTC
CASSQGKGHRNEQFF
>TRBV19|NA|TRBJ2-3|TRBD1
TGTGCCAGTAGTATTGAGGGACAGGGTGTCCCAGATACGCAGTATTTT
CASSIEGQGVPDTQYF
>TRBV6-5|NA|TRBJ2-2|NA
TGTGCCAGCAGGTCTTCGAACACCGGGGAGCTGTTTTTT
CASRSSNTGELFF
>TRBV28|NA|TRBJ2-5|TRBD1
TGTGCCAGCAGTTTAAAGACAGGGTTCCGAGAGACCCAGTACTTC
CASSLKTGFRETQYF
>TRBV10-3|NA|TRBJ1-5|NA
TGTGCCATCAGGGCAGGGGCGAATCAGCCCCAGCATTTT
CAIRAGANQPQHF
>TRBV10-2|once|TRBJ1-2|NA
TGCGCCAGCAGTGAGGACGGGGGGCGATACTATGGCTACACCTTC
CASSEDGGRYYGYTF
>TRBV28|NA|TRBJ2-2|NA
TGTGCCAGCACTAAATCAGTCGGGGAGCTGTTTTTT
CASTKSVGELFF
>TRBV7-2|NA|TRBJ2-3|NA
TGTGCCAGCAGCTCCGGGACGCCTAGCACAGATACGCAGTATTTT
CASSSGTPSTDTQYF
>TRBV7-9|NA|TRBJ1-2|TRBD1
TGTGCCAGCAGTCGACAGGGCGGCTACACCTTC
CASSRQGGYTF
>TRBV10-1|NA|TRBJ2-3|NA
TGCGCCAGCAGAACGGAGTCAGGAAATACGCAGTATTTT
CASRTESGNTQYF
>TRBV24-1|NA|TRBJ2-3|TRBD2
TGTGCCACCAGTGTCCAGACTAGCGATTCAGATACGCAGTATTTT
CATSVQTSDSDTQYF
>TRBV28|once|TRBJ1-2|NA
TGTGCCAGCAGTCTCTACAGGGACGGCTACACCTTC
CASSLYRDGYTF